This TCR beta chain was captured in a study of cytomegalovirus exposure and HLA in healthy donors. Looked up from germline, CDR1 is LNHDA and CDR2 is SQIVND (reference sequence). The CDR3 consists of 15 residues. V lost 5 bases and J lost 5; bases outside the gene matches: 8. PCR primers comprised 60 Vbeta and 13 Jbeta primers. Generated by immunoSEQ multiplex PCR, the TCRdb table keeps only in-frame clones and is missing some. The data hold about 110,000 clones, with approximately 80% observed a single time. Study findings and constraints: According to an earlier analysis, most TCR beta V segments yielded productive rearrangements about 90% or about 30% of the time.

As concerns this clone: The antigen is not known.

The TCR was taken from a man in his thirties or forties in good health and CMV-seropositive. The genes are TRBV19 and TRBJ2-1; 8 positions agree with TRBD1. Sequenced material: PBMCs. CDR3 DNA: TGTGCCAGTAGTTATGGGGACAGGACTGACAATGAGCAGTTCTTC. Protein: CASSYGDRTDNEQFF.